These 14 T cell receptor beta chains were sequenced from one sample in a study of blood T cell repertoires in COVID-19. Measured with immunoSEQ multiplex PCR; TCRdb has only the in-frame clones, and not every one. The data hold 140,000 to 150,000 clones, with approximately 88% observed a single time. The sequencing input was PBMCs or T cells enriched from blood (not recorded which). Receptors originate from a woman aged 25-40 years with acute COVID-19.

This chain's CDR3 is CASSLSGDQETQYF. Written as DNA, the CDR3 is TGTGCCAGCAGCTTAAGCGGGGATCAAGAGACCCAGTACTTC. The chain joins TRBV7-3 to TRBJ2-5; tentatively, D is TRBD2 (6 bases). Trimming took off 1 base at V and 2 bases at J, with 8 bases between the two ends. CDR3 length: 14 residues. Per germline, CDR1 SGHTA and CDR2 FQGTGA.

The J gene is TRBJ1-5, the V gene TRBV28; TRBD1 matches at 9 bases. This CDR3 is built from 15 residues. The ends lost 6 bases at V and 2 bases at J; junction bases unmatched: 5. Per germline, CDR1 MDHEN and CDR2 SYDVKM. The CDR3 region has the DNA TGTGCCAGCAGAAGACAGGGGGGTGGCAATCAGCCCCAGCATTTT. This sequence encodes CASRRQGGGNQPQHF. Together with reference TRBV28 and TRBJ1-5, the CDR3 gives the full variable domain: DVKVTQSSRYLVKRTGEKVFLECVQDMDHENMFWYRQDPGLGLRLIYFSYDVKMKEKGDIPEGYSVSREKKERFSLILESASTNQTSMYLCASRRQGGGNQPQHFGDGTRLSIL.

This clone was observed a handful of times. The V call is TRBV11-1, the J call TRBJ2-7; 10 bases match TRBD1. Germline CDR1 reads SGHAT; CDR2 reads FQDESV (reference sequence). This CDR3 has 15 residues. The ends lost 5 bases at V and 6 bases at J; junction bases unmatched: 10. DNA of the CDR3: TGTGCCAGCAGCCCATGGGGACAGGGGACGGGCGAGCAGTACTTC. Its translation: CASSPWGQGTGEQYF.

This chain links TRBV7-9 with TRBJ1-5; D is unclear. Trimming cost V 5 bases and J 0 bases, with 14 bases left between them. The germline gives CDR1 SEHNR, CDR2 FQNEAQ (reference sequence). The CDR3 consists of 16 residues. The CDR3 loop reads CASSRSDINSNQPQHF. CDR3 DNA: TGTGCCAGCAGCCGTTCAGACATTAATAGCAATCAGCCCCAGCATTTT.

The genes are TRBV28 and TRBJ2-7; 14 positions agree with TRBD2. Germline V gives CDR1 MDHEN, CDR2 SYDVKM. The V gene end was trimmed by 6 bases and the J gene end by 4 bases; junction bases not matched to a gene: 8. CDR3 length equals 16 residues. CDR3 in amino acids: CASRTSGRASVYEQYF. The CDR3 bases are TGTGCCAGCAGGACTAGCGGGAGGGCCTCGGTATACGAGCAGTACTTC.

This chain joins TRBV4-3 and TRBJ2-5, with 8 bases fitting TRBD2. The J segment lost 2 bases and the V segment lost 3 bases, leaving 5 bases of the junction unmatched. The CDR3 contains 15 residues. CDR1 and CDR2 (germline): LGHNA, YSLEER. CDR3 amino acids: CASSHLLAAQETQYF. CDR3 bases: TGCGCCAGCAGCCACTTACTAGCGGCTCAAGAGACCCAGTACTTC.

The chain joins TRBV19 to TRBJ2-3; 8 bases align to TRBD1. Germline loops: CDR1 LNHDA, CDR2 SQIVND (reference sequence). Trimming at V came to 4 bases and at J to 2 bases, leaving 14 bases not matched to a gene. This CDR3 contains 18 residues. The CDR3 is CASSREKPGQAYTDTQYF. CDR3 nucleotide sequence: TGTGCCAGTAGTAGAGAGAAGCCGGGACAGGCCTACACAGATACGCAGTATTTT.

The rearrangement joins TRBV29-1 to TRBJ2-1; TRBD2 agrees at 10 bases. The ends lost 8 bases at V and 2 bases at J; junction bases unmatched: 6. This CDR3 is 14 amino acids long. CDR1 SQVTM and CDR2 ANQGSEA come from the germline V gene. The CDR3 region has the DNA TGCAGCTCTATCAGCGGGAGGGCCTACAATGAGCAGTTCTTC. It specifies CSSISGRAYNEQFF.

The chain couples TRBV15 to TRBJ2-2, with D unclear. Trimming stripped 9 bases from V and 2 bases from J, with 13 bases between. Germline CDR1 and CDR2: LNHNV and YYDKDF (reference sequence). The CDR3 covers 14 residues. CDR3 coding DNA: TGTGCCACAGACTCCCTTCCAAACACCGGGGAGCTGTTTTTT. Its protein product is CATDSLPNTGELFF. Based on the CDR3 plus reference TRBV15 and TRBJ2-2, the full variable domain is DAMVIQNPRYQVTQFGKPVTLSCSQTLNHNVMYWYQQKSSQAPKLLFHYYDKDFNNEADTPDNFQSRRPNTSFCFLDIRSPGLGDTAMYLCATDSLPNTGELFFGEGSRLTVL.

This rearrangement joins TRBV25-1 to TRBJ2-6; D perhaps matches TRBD1 (5 bases). The germline gives CDR1 MGHDK, CDR2 SYGVNS. V lost 4 bases to trimming and J lost 0 bases, with 16 bases between them. This CDR3 comprises 18 residues. CDR3 DNA sequence: TGTGCCAGCAGTGGGGGCCTTCAGACCCACTCTGGGGCCAACGTCCTGACTTTC. It codes for CASSGGLQTHSGANVLTF.

This clone was observed a handful of times. The rearrangement joins TRBV3-1 (or the pseudogene TRBV3-2) to TRBJ2-5; D perhaps matches TRBD1 (7 bases). The CDR3 has 14 amino acids. Per germline, CDR1 LGHDT and CDR2 YNNKEL (reference sequence). The germline V and J ends were trimmed by 0 bases and 5 bases, with 10 bases remaining between them. CDR3 coding DNA: TGTGCCAGCAGCCAAGACAGGGGGAGGGAGACCCAGTACTTC. Amino acid sequence: CASSQDRGRETQYF.

The chain combines TRBV19 with TRBJ2-2, with D possibly matching TRBD2 (6 bases). The length of the CDR3 is 16 residues. V lost 5 bases to trimming and J lost 5 bases, with 18 bases between them. Germline V lookup: CDR1 LNHDA, CDR2 SQIVND (reference sequence). The CDR3 sequence is CASSLGAGPVTGELFF. CDR3 in DNA: TGTGCCAGTAGTCTTGGGGCGGGGCCGGTTACCGGGGAGCTGTTTTTT. Filled out from reference TRBV19 and TRBJ2-2, the complete variable domain reads DGGITQSPKYLFRKEGQNVTLSCEQNLNHDAMYWYRQDPGQGLRLIYYSQIVNDFQKGDIAEGYSVSREKKESFPLTVTSAQKNPTAFYLCASSLGAGPVTGELFFGEGSRLTVL.

The chain has TRBV6-5 and TRBJ1-5; TRBD1 agrees at 8 bases. The CDR3 covers 14 residues. Unmatched junction bases numbered 7, after V lost 5 bases and J lost 7 bases. The germline V gene has CDR1 MNHEY and CDR2 SVGAGI. CDR3 coding DNA: TGTGCCAGCAGTCCGACAGGGGAGGTCCAGCCCCAGCATTTT. This translates into CASSPTGEVQPQHF.

The J gene is TRBJ1-3, the V gene TRBV2; 8 nucleotides align to TRBD1. The trim removed 6 bases at V and 0 bases at J, leaving 7 bases unmatched. The CDR3 spans 16 residues. Germline values: CDR1 SNHLY, CDR2 FYNNEI. The CDR3 region is CASRQTGADSGNTIYF. For the CDR3, the DNA is TGTGCCAGCAGACAGACAGGGGCTGACTCTGGAAACACCATATATTTT.